The source of this T cell receptor beta chain is a study of Ad26.COV2.S vaccination and SARS-CoV-2 variants. Background on the study: Donor joined the COV1001 Ad26.COV2.S trial arm.

Here immunoSEQ multiplex PCR was the method, and the copy in TCRdb shows in-frame clones only, minus some. There are hundreds of thousands of clones in the sample; around 84% occur only once, and 3.3% lies in the top ten. The V end lost 4 bases, the J end lost 3 bases, and 10 bases lay between the germline ends. The V gene's germline CDR1 is MNHEY and CDR2 SVGAGI. There are 14 residues in the CDR3. Treatment noted: about 20 received Ad26.COV2.S at low or high dose, single or two shots; 5 received placebo; per-sample allocation not given. Sample collection was performed on day 63 after the first vaccine or placebo injection. Wuhan-strain spike was delivered by a replication-incompetent Ad26 vector.

The specimen was peripheral blood, collected in a trial of Ad26.COV2.S vaccine versus placebo. The V call is TRBV6-5, the J call TRBJ1-5; no reliable D call. The sequence came from a person between 18 and 65 years old who received the Ad26.COV2.S COVID-19 vaccine or a placebo. The CDR3 spells CASSSVGYNQPQHF. CDR3 DNA sequence: TGTGCCAGCAGTTCAGTAGGGTACAATCAGCCCCAGCATTTT.